The 4 T cell receptor beta chains given below trace back to one sample, sequenced in a study of cytomegalovirus exposure and HLA in healthy donors. The PCR had 60 Vbeta and 13 Jbeta primers. Data came from immunoSEQ multiplex PCR; TCRdb stores just in-frame clones and leaves some out. The table lists tens of thousands of clones, approximately 80% of them singletons. The sequencing input was PBMCs. These TCRs come from a young man in good health and CMV-seronegative.

This clone has only a few counts. The chain combines TRBV5-4 with TRBJ2-5; 7 bases fit TRBD1. The germline V gene has CDR1 SGHNT and CDR2 YYREEE (reference sequence). The trim removed 4 bases at V and 2 bases at J, leaving 8 bases unmatched. The CDR3 is 15 amino acids. CDR3 in DNA: TGTGCCAGCAGCCTGGATAGGGGGCTACAAGAGACCCAGTACTTC. Protein: CASSLDRGLQETQYF.

The chain couples TRBV5-6 to TRBJ1-2; 12 bases align to TRBD1. Germline values: CDR1 SGHDT, CDR2 YYEEEE. V gave up 0 bases and J gave up 7 bases; unmatched junction bases: 10. The CDR3 totals 17 residues. CDR3 DNA sequence: TGTGCCAGCAGCTTGGCCGGATGGGGACAGGGGGCGTCTGGCTACACCTTC. It specifies CASSLAGWGQGASGYTF. The entire variable domain, with the rest obtained from reference TRBV5-6 and TRBJ1-2, is as follows: DAGVTQSPTHLIKTRGQQVTLRCSPKSGHDTVSWYQQALGQGPQFIFQYYEEEERQRGNFPDRFSGHQFPNYSSELNVNALLLGDSALYLCASSLAGWGQGASGYTFGSGTRLTVV.

The genes are TRBV10-3 and TRBJ1-3; D remains ambiguous. The CDR3 runs to 15 residues. V was cut by 3 bases and J by 4 bases, with 13 bases left in between. Germline lookup yields CDR1 ENHRY and CDR2 SYGVKD. CDR3 bases: TGTGCCATCAGTGACTCACGGGAGACGGGAAACACCATATATTTT. Translated, it gives CAISDSRETGNTIYF.

The J gene is TRBJ2-2, the V gene TRBV4-2; tentatively, D is TRBD2 (6 bases). The CDR3 extends over 13 amino acids. Between the trimmed V and J ends, which lost 5 bases and 5 bases, there was a span of 9 bases. Germline CDR1 reads LGHNA; CDR2 reads YNFKEQ. In DNA, the CDR3 is TGTGCCAGCAGCTGGGCGGGAACCGGGGAGCTGTTTTTT. Its protein is CASSWAGTGELFF.